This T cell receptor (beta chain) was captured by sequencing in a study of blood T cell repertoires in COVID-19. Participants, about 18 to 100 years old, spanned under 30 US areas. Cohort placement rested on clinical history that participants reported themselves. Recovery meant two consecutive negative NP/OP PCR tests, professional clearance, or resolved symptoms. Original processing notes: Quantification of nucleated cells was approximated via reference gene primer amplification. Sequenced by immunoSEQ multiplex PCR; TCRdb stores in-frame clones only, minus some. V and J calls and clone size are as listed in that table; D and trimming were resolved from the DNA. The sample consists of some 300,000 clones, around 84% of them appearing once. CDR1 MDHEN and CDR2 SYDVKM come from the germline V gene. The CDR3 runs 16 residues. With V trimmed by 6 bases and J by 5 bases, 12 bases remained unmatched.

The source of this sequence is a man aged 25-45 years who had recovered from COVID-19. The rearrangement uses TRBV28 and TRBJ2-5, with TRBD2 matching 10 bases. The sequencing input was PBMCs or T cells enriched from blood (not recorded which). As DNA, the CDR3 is TGTGCCAGCAGGACACCGTCAGCGGGGGGGAAGGAGACCCAGTACTTC. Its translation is CASRTPSAGGKETQYF.